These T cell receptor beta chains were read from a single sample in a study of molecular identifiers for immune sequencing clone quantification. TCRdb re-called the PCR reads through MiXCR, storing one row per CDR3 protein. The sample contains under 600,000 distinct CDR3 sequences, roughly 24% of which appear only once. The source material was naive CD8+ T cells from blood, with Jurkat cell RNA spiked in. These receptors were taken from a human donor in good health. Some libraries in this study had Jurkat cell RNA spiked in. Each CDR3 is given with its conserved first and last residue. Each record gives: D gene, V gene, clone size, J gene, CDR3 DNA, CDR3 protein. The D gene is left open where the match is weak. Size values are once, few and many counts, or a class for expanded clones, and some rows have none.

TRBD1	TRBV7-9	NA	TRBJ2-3	TGTGCCAGCAGCTTAGCGGGGACAGGGATCACAGATACGCAGTATTTT	CASSLAGTGITDTQYF
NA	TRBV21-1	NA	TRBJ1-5	TGTGCCAGCGCTAAGCGGGGGGCTGGTCAGCCCCAGCATTTT	CASAKRGAGQPQHF
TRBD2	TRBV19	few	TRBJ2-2	TGTGCCAGTAGCCCTTCTAGCGGGGGGTCGACCGGGGAGCTGTTTTTT	CASSPSSGGSTGELFF
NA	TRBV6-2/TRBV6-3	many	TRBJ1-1	TGTGCCAGCAGTCCCGTGGGAGGAGGCACTGAAGCTTTCTTT	CASSPVGGGTEAFF
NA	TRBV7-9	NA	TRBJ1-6	TGTGCCAGCAGCTTAGTGTCATCACGCCTCCACTTT	CASSLVSSRLHF
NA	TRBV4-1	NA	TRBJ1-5	TGCGCCAGCAGCCAAGCGGGCAGGGACCAGCCCCAGCATTTT	CASSQAGRDQPQHF
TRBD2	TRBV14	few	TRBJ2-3	TGTGCCAGCAGCCTTCTGGCACTAGCGGAGCTGGGTCGTGGGACAGATACGCAGTATTTT	CASSLLALAELGRGTDTQYF
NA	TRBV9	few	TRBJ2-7	TGTGCCAGCAGCGTAGCCCGGGTTCCCTTGTCCTACGAGCAGCACTTC	CASSVARVPLSYEQHF
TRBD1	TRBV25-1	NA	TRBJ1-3	TGTGCCAGCCCTCATATCGGGACAGCCAACCCTACCTCTGGAAACACCATATATTTT	CASPHIGTANPTSGNTIYF
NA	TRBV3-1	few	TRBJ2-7	TGTGCCAGCAGCCAAGATTGGGGGGCGTTCTACGAGCAGTACTTC	CASSQDWGAFYEQYF
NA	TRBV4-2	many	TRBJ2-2	TGTGCCAGCAGCCAAGATACTAGCTTGAACACCGGGGAGCTGTTTTTT	CASSQDTSLNTGELFF
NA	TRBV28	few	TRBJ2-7	TGTGCCAGCAACGGGCCGATCTACGAGCAGTACTTC	CASNGPIYEQYF
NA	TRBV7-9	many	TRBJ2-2	TGTGCCAGCAGCTTAGTCGTCCAGGCCGGGGAGCTGTTTTTT	CASSLVVQAGELFF
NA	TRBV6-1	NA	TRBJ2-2	TGTGCCAGCAGTGAAGTTGACACCGGGGAGCTGTTTTTT	CASSEVDTGELFF
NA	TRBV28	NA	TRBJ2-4	TGTGCCAGCAGTTCAGACGGCCGAGGGTTACCAAAAAACATTCAGTACTTC	CASSSDGRGLPKNIQYF
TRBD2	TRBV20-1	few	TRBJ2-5	TGCAGTGCCCCAAAGCGGGAGGGCATGGTGACCCAGTACTTC	CSAPKREGMVTQYF
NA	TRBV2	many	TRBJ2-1	TGTGCCAGCAGTGCCGGGGGCCGCTTCTTC	CASSAGGRFF
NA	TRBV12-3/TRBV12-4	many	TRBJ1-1	TGTGCCAGCAAAAGTACAGGCGGCTACACTGAAGCTTTCTTT	CASKSTGGYTEAFF
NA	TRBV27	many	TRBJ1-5	TGTGCCAGCAGTTTATTCAGGGGTAATCAGCCCCAGCATTTT	CASSLFRGNQPQHF
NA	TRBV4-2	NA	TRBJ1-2	TGTGCCAGCAGCCAAGAAAGGGCAGGCTTCGACGTTAACTATGGCTACACCTTC	CASSQERAGFDVNYGYTF
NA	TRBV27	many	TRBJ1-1	TGTGCCAGCAGATCACCAGGGGTCACTGAAGCTTTCTTT	CASRSPGVTEAFF
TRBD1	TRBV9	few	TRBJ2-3	TGTGCCAGCAGCGCAGGGACAGTCAACACAGATACGCAGTATTTT	CASSAGTVNTDTQYF
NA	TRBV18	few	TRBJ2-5	TGTGCCAGCTCACCATCCGGGTCCGAGACCCAGTACTTC	CASSPSGSETQYF
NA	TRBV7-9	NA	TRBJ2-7	TGTGCCAGCGAACAGGGTTACGAGCAGTACTTC	CASEQGYEQYF
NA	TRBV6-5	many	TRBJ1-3	TGTGCCAGCAGTTACTTTTTGGGCCCGGACTCTGGAAACACCATATATTTT	CASSYFLGPDSGNTIYF
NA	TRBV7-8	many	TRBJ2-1	TGTGCCAGCAGCGCAGGGTTTGTGATTGAGCAGTTCTTC	CASSAGFVIEQFF
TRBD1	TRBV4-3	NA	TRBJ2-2	TGCGCCAGCAGCCAAGATGGGCAGGGGGACACCGGGGAGCTGTTTTTT	CASSQDGQGDTGELFF
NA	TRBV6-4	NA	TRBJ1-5	TGTGCCAGCAGTACCGACCGGGTGACGGACTATAGCAATCAGCCCCAGCATTTT	CASSTDRVTDYSNQPQHF